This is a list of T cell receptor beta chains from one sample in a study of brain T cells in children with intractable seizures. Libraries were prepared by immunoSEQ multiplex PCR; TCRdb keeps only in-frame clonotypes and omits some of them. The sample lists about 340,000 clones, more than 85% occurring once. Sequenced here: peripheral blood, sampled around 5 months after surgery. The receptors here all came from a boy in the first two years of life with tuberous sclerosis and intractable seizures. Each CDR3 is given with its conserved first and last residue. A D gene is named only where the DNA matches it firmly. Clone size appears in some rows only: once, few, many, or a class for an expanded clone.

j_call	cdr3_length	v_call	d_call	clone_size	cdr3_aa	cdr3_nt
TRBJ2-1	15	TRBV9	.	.	CASSVDYSSYNEQFF	TGTGCCAGCAGCGTAGACTACAGCTCCTACAATGAGCAGTTCTTC
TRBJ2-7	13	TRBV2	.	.	CASRPTETYEQYF	TGTGCCAGCAGACCCACAGAGACCTACGAGCAGTACTTC
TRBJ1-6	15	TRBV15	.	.	CATSREGVYNSPLHF	TGTGCCACCAGCAGAGAGGGGGTTTATAATTCACCCCTCCACTTT
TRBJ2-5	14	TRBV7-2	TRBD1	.	CASSFWTGTETQYF	TGTGCCAGCAGCTTTTGGACAGGGACGGAGACCCAGTACTTC
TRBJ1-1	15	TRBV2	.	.	CASSVQGVENTEAFF	TGTGCCAGCAGTGTACAGGGAGTGGAGAACACTGAAGCTTTCTTT
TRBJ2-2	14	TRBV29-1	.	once	CSVEGQGRTGELFF	TGCAGCGTTGAGGGGCAGGGAAGGACCGGGGAGCTGTTTTTT
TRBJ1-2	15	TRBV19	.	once	CASSMGLYTNYGYTF	TGTGCCAGTAGTATGGGCCTATACACTAACTATGGCTACACCTTC
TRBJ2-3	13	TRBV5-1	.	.	CASSPLGTDTQYF	TGCGCCAGCAGCCCACTGGGTACAGATACGCAGTATTTT
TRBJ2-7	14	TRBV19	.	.	CASSPDRWSYEQYF	TGTGCCAGTAGTCCCGATAGGTGGTCCTACGAGCAGTACTTC
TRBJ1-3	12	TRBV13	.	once	CASSLHGNTIYF	TGTGCCAGCAGCTTACATGGAAACACCATATATTTT
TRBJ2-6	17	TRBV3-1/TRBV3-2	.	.	CASSQALYRRDENVLTF	TGTGCCAGCAGCCAAGCGTTGTACCGCCGGGACGAAAACGTCCTGACTTTC
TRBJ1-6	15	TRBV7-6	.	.	CASSGGVGYNSPLHF	TGTGCCAGCAGTGGAGGGGTGGGGTATAATTCACCCCTCCACTTT
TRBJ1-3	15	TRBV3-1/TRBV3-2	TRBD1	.	CASSPSQGDGNTIYF	TGTGCCAGCAGCCCGTCACAGGGGGATGGAAACACCATATATTTT
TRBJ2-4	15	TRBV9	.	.	CASSGAQGPENIQYF	TGTGCCAGCAGTGGAGCCCAGGGTCCAGAAAACATTCAGTACTTC
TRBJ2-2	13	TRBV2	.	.	CASSYGDTGELFF	TGTGCCAGCAGTTATGGTGACACCGGGGAGCTGTTTTTT
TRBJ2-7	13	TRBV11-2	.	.	CASSLEGRYEQYF	TGTGCCAGCAGCTTAGAGGGAAGATACGAGCAGTACTTC
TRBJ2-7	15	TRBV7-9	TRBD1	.	CASSQPDRGNHEQYF	TGTGCCAGCAGCCAGCCGGACAGGGGCAACCACGAGCAGTACTTC
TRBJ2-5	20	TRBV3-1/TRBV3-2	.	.	CASSQPFRLAEGGLGETQYF	TGTGCCAGCAGCCAACCCTTCCGCCTAGCGGAGGGGGGGTTAGGAGAGACCCAGTACTTC
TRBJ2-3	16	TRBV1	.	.	CTSSQDRGIVADTQYF	TGCACCAGCAGCCAAGATAGGGGGATCGTCGCAGATACGCAGTATTTT
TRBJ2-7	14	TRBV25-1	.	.	CASSEQGSYYEQYF	TGTGCCAGCAGTGAACAGGGCTCCTACTACGAGCAGTACTTC
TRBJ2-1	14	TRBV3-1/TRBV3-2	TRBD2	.	CASSPGLVGDEQFF	TGTGCCAGCAGCCCGGGACTAGTGGGGGATGAGCAGTTCTTC
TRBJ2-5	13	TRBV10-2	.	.	CASSPTRKETQYF	TGCGCCAGCAGCCCGACCAGAAAAGAGACCCAGTACTTC
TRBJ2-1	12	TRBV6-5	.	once	CASSKGLIEQFF	TGTGCCAGTAGCAAGGGGCTTATTGAGCAGTTCTTC
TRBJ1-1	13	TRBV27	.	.	CASSSGHYTEAFF	TGTGCCAGCAGTTCTGGACACTACACTGAAGCTTTCTTT
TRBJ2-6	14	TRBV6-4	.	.	CASSDNSGANVLTF	TGTGCCAGCAGTGACAACTCTGGGGCCAACGTCCTGACTTTC
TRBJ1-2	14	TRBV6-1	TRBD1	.	CASSEEEGARGYTF	TGTGCCAGCAGTGAAGAGGAGGGGGCAAGGGGCTACACCTTC
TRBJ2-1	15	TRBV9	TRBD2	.	CASSVAAGAGNEQFF	TGTGCCAGCAGCGTAGCGGCGGGAGCGGGGAATGAGCAGTTCTTC
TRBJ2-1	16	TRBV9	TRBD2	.	CASSAPGLARYNEQFF	TGTGCCAGCAGCGCCCCGGGACTAGCGCGGTACAATGAGCAGTTCTTC
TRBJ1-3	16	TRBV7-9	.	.	CASSFRRGPSGNTIYF	TGTGCCAGCAGCTTCCGACGGGGACCCTCTGGAAACACCATATATTTT
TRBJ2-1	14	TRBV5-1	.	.	CASRSGLSYNEQFF	TGCGCCAGCAGAAGCGGGTTATCCTACAATGAGCAGTTCTTC
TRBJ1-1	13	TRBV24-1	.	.	CATSEAQRTEAFF	TGTGCCACCAGTGAAGCCCAACGCACTGAAGCTTTCTTT
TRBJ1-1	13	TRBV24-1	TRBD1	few	CATSEPSGQGLVF	TGTGCCACCAGTGAGCCATCAGGACAGGGGCTGGTCTTT